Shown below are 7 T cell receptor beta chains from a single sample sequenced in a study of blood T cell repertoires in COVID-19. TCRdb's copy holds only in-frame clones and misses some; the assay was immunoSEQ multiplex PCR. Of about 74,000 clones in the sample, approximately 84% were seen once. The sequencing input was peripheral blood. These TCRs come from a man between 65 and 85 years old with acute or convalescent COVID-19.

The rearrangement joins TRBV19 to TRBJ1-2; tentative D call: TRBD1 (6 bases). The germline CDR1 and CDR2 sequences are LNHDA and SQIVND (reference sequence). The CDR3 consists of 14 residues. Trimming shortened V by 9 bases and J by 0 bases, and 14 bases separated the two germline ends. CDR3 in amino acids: CASKGTWANYGYTF. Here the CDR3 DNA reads TGTGCCAGCAAGGGGACATGGGCTAACTATGGCTACACCTTC.

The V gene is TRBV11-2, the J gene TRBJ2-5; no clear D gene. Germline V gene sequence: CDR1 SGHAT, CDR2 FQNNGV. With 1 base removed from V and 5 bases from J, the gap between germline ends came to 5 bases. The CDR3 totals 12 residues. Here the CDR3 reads CASSLVGETQYF. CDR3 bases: TGTGCCAGCAGCTTAGTGGGCGAGACCCAGTACTTC.

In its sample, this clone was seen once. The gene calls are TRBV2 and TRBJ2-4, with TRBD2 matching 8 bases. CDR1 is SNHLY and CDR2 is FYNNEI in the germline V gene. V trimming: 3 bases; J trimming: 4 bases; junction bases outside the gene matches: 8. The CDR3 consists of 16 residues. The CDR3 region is CASSEVAGTTKNIQYF. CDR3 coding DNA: TGTGCCAGCAGTGAGGTAGCGGGGACCACTAAAAACATTCAGTACTTC.

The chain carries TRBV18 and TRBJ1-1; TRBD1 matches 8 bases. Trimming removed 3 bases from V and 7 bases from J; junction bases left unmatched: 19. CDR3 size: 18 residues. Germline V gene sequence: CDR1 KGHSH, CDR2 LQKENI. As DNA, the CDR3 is TGTGCCAGCTCACCCGTCCTCCACACGACAGGGGTGTTTGTTGAAGCTTTCTTT. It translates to CASSPVLHTTGVFVEAFF.

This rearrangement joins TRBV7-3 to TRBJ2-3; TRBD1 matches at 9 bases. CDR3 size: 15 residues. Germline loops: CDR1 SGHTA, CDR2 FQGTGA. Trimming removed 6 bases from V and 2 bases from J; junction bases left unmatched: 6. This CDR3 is CASSTGTGTTDTQYF. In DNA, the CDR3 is TGTGCCAGCAGTACCGGGACAGGGACCACAGATACGCAGTATTTT. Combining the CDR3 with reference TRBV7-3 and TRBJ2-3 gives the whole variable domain GAGVSQTPSNKVTEKGKYVELRCDPISGHTALYWYRQSLGQGPEFLIYFQGTGAADDSGLPNDRFFAVRPEGSVSTLKIQRTERGDSAVYLCASSTGTGTTDTQYFGPGTRLTVL.

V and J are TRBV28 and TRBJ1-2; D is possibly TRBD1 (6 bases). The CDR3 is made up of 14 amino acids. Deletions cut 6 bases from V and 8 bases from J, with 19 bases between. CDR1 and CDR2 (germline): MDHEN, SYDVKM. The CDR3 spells CASRPPHRVKGYTF. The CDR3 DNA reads TGTGCCAGCAGACCGCCCCACAGGGTGAAAGGCTACACCTTC.

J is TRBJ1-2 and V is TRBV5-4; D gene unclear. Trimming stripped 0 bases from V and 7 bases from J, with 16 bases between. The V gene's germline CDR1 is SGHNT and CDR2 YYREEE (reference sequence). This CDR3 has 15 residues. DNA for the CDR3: TGTGCCAGCAGCTTGGTGGCAGGCAGTACTCTTGGCTACACCTTC. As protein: CASSLVAGSTLGYTF.